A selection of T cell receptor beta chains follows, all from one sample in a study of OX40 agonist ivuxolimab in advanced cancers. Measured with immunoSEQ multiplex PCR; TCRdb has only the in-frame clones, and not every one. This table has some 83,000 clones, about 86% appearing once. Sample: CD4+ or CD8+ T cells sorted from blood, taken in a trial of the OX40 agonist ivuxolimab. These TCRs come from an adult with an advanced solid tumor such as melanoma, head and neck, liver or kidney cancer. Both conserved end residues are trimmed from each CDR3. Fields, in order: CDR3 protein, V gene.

CDR3 protein: ASSLVDEQF
V gene: TRBV7-9

CDR3 protein: ASSTSVNEQF
V gene: TRBV19

CDR3 protein: ASSPNGGFNEQF
V gene: TRBV18

CDR3 protein: ASSPSGQFYEQY
V gene: TRBV7-9

CDR3 protein: ASSSRGRFSTTNEKLF
V gene: TRBV19

CDR3 protein: APPGERGTDTQY
V gene: TRBV30

CDR3 protein: ASSLAQRPNYGYT
V gene: TRBV5-4

CDR3 protein: ASTPRSQGYGYT
V gene: TRBV19

CDR3 protein: ASSFVPDGRHVYGYT
V gene: TRBV5-1

CDR3 protein: ASSLVDYSPLH
V gene: TRBV14

CDR3 protein: ASSYSIRGTGNTIY
V gene: TRBV6-5

CDR3 protein: ASTGTGIYNEQF
V gene: TRBV2

CDR3 protein: ASSFSGGANEQY
V gene: TRBV7-9

CDR3 protein: ASSLGGGSNEQF
V gene: TRBV5-4

CDR3 protein: ASSPNRGLRETQY
V gene: TRBV5-1

CDR3 protein: ASSPRQSYEQY
V gene: TRBV5-1

CDR3 protein: ASRGVLYNSPLH
V gene: TRBV6-1

CDR3 protein: ASSTGTASYEQY
V gene: TRBV11-3

CDR3 protein: ASSMFLGTETQY
V gene: TRBV19

CDR3 protein: ASSQAQQYEQY
V gene: TRBV4-1

CDR3 protein: ASSGGTVAGNTIY
V gene: TRBV5-1

CDR3 protein: ASRSRHLAATPPYEQY
V gene: TRBV19

CDR3 protein: ASRLNTEAF
V gene: TRBV6-5

CDR3 protein: ASSEALGGSHPYEQY
V gene: TRBV2

CDR3 protein: ASSEARPGANEQF
V gene: TRBV9

CDR3 protein: ASSILGDRAGNTIY
V gene: TRBV19